This T cell receptor beta chain emerged from a study of regulatory T cells in long-lasting Graves disease. Study-level points and caveats: Newly diagnosed Graves' patients exceeded persistent ones in TCR diversity. In persistent patients, shared public clonotypes (more than 2,500) outnumbered those in new patients (approximately 940).

This clonotype was observed many times. What it binds is unknown. For TCR beta, libraries came from iRepertoire HTBI primers and Arm-PCR of CDR3 regions. TCRdb reanalysed the multiplex PCR reads using MiXCR and keeps one entry per CDR3 protein. Of 350,000 to 500,000 distinct CDR3 sequences in the sample, approximately 15% were seen once. V lost 5 bases and J 11 bases, leaving 18 bases between the germline ends. Germline V gene data show CDR1 as SEHNR and CDR2 as FQNEAQ (reference sequence). This CDR3 contains 13 residues. Time point specified: newly diagnosed GD, antithyroid drugs for less than 3 months. Extracted PBMC RNA gave rise to the TCR library. These data were likewise used in another study, on T cells in Graves' hyperthyroidism and ophthalmopathy. This second study says: Absent ophthalmopathy progression within 18 months defined stable Graves' hyperthyroidism. Each diagnosis drew on symptoms, thyroxine, TRAb, thyroid ultrasound and orbital computed tomography findings.

The gene calls are TRBV7-9 and TRBJ1-1; no clear D. This TCR came from a woman in her forties or fifties with Graves disease. The sample was peripheral blood mononuclear cells (PBMCs), taken at new diagnosis, from a patient treated with antithyroid drugs. The CDR3, as DNA: TGTGCCAGCAGCAATATAAATTTAGATTCGGCTTTCTTT. This sequence encodes CASSNINLDSAFF.